This T cell receptor beta chain was sequenced in a study of siplizumab effects on memory and regulatory T cells. Concerning this clone itself: What it recognizes is unknown.

Assays examined 100,000 or so TCR templates per sample. Some clones are missing from TCRdb's copy, which holds only in-frame ones; the method was immunoSEQ multiplex PCR. This table holds some 75,000 clones, 93% found once. CDR1 is GTSNPN, CDR2 SVGIG, per germline (reference sequence). This CDR3 is 12 amino acids long. Regarding the study as a whole: The majority of clones, roughly 75-97% of proliferating CD4+ or CD8+ clones, lacked an assignable naive or memory phenotype. The study found naive T cells seemingly more diverse than memory cells and seemingly major alloresponse contributors. Among sequences traceable to unstimulated CD4+ memory cells, alloreactive ones were significantly reduced by siplizumab.

This sequence joins TRBV30 and TRBJ2-5; D remains ambiguous. Near its end, the DNA agrees better with TRBJ2-7, so the J call may be wrong. Sequences were obtained from CD8+ T cells sorted from blood. The source of this sequence is a human donor in good health. DNA for the CDR3: TGTGCCTTCGGGCAGCAAAACTACGAGCAGTACTTC. This codes for CAFGQQNYEQYF.